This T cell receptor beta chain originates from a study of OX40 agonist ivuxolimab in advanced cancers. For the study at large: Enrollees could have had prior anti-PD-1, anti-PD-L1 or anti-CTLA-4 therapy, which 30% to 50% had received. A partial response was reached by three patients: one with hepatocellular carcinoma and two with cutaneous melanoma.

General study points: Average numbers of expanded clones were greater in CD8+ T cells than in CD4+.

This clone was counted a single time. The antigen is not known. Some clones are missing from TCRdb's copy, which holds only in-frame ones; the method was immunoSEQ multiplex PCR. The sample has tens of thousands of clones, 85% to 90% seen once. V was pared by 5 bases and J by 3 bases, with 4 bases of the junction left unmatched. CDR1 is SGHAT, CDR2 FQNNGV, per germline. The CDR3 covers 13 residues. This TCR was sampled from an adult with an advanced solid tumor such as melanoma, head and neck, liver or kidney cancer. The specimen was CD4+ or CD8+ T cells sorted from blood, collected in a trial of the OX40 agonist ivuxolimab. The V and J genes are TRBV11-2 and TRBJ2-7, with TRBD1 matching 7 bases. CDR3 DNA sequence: TGTGCCAGCAGCACGGGACAGTACTACGAGCAGTACTTC. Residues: CASSTGQYYEQYF. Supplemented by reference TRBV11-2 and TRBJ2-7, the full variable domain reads EAGVAQSPRYKIIEKRQSVAFWCNPISGHATLYWYQQILGQGPKLLIQFQNNGVVDDSQLPKDRFSAERLKGVDSTLKIQPAKLEDSAVYLCASSTGQYYEQYFGPGTRLTVT.